This T cell receptor beta chain emerged from a study of blood T cells in healthy people across ages. Primers used in a second PCR of about 7 to 12 cycles were a sample-barcoded 5' primer and a J-beta primer mix. TCRdb re-analysed the 5' RACE reads in MiXCR, keeping a single row per CDR3 protein. The sample has 650,000 to 950,000 distinct CDR3 sequences; around 42% are singletons. Drawn from each donor were approximately 9.5 milliliters of peripheral blood. The clonotype comes from a man in his sixties in good health. The sequenced sample consisted of blood.

CDR3 bases: TGTGCCAGCAGTGATCGTCGCCTAAGCTCCTACGAGCAGTACTTC. It yields the protein CASSDRRLSSYEQYF. The rearrangement links TRBV6-1 to TRBJ2-7; D not resolved. The CDR3 spans 15 residues. The germline CDR1 and CDR2 sequences are MNHNS and SASEGT. Trimming removed 3 bases from V and 0 bases from J, with 12 bases in between.